Shown below are 3 T cell receptor beta chains from a single sample sequenced in a study of vaccination and CD4 T cells after COVID-19. Once obtained from cultured CD4+ T cells, the DNA was sequenced using the Oncomine TCR Beta short-read assay. TCRdb reanalysed the PCR reads using MiXCR and keeps one entry per CDR3 protein. The table records 10,000 or so distinct CDR3 sequences, roughly 58% of them present only once. The treatment was: approximately 11-day PBMC culture with coronavirus spike peptide pools or control peptides (ViraFEST assay). No antigen has been identified for these receptors. Specimen: CD4+ T cells from blood, cultured in vitro. Receptor source: a human donor who had recovered from COVID-19.

This clonotype occurred a few times. This sequence joins TRBV10-3 and TRBJ1-5, with D possibly being TRBD1 (6 bases). Germline values: CDR1 ENHRY, CDR2 SYGVKD. CDR3 length: 14 amino acids. V lost 4 bases and J lost 5, with 12 bases in between. As DNA, the CDR3 is TGTGCCATCAGTGTCGCAGGGGACTATCAGCCCCAGCATTTT. This encodes CAISVAGDYQPQHF.

The chain is built from TRBV28 and TRBJ1-1; TRBD1 is a possible D gene (5 bases). Germline V lookup: CDR1 MDHEN, CDR2 SYDVKM. This CDR3 contains 14 residues. With 8 bases removed from V and 4 bases from J, the gap between germline ends came to 17 bases. The DNA for the CDR3 is TGTGCCAGCCGCAGACAGCTTACAGTCACTGAAGCTTTCTTT. Translating it yields CASRRQLTVTEAFF. The variable domain in full, completed from reference TRBV28 and TRBJ1-1, reads DVKVTQSSRYLVKRTGEKVFLECVQDMDHENMFWYRQDPGLGLRLIYFSYDVKMKEKGDIPEGYSVSREKKERFSLILESASTNQTSMYLCASRRQLTVTEAFFGQGTRLTVV.

This chain uses TRBV10-3 with TRBJ1-5; unclear D gene. The germline CDR1 and CDR2 sequences are ENHRY and SYGVKD. Trimming took 3 bases from V and 6 from J, leaving 9 bases between them. The CDR3 extends over 13 amino acids. The CDR3 bases are TGTGCCATCAGTGACGGGCAGGTTCAGCCCCAGCATTTT. It translates to CAISDGQVQPQHF.